The clone carrying this T cell receptor beta chain was observed a single time. The data belong to a study of technical replicates of blood from several donors. CDR1 is LNHNV, CDR2 YYDKDF, per germline (reference sequence). CDR3 length: 12 residues. V shed 5 bases and J shed 2 bases, with 6 bases lying between them. The protocol was immunoSEQ multiplex PCR, while the TCRdb copy is restricted to in-frame clones and leaves out a portion. This sample has tens of thousands of clones, with roughly 94% found just once. Sequenced: T cells isolated from PBMCs. V and J are TRBV15 and TRBJ2-5, with D unclear. This receptor was obtained from a human donor in good health. The CDR3, as DNA: TGTGCCACCAGCGTCGGGCAAGAGACCCAGTACTTC. This codes for CATSVGQETQYF.